Listed below are T cell receptor beta chains from one sample, sequenced in a study of siplizumab effects on memory and regulatory T cells. Measured with immunoSEQ multiplex PCR; TCRdb has only the in-frame clones, and not every one. The sample has about 97,000 clones, 80% to 95% seen once. The sequencing sample was made of non-Treg CD4+ T cells sorted from blood. The receptors derive from a human donor in good health. CDR3s include the opening cysteine and the closing phenylalanine or tryptophan. Each record gives: D gene, J gene, V gene, CDR3 protein, CDR3 DNA. A D gene is named only where the DNA matches it firmly.

D: NA; J: TRBJ1-4; V: TRBV7-9; CDR3: CASSLREGSSEKLFF; DNA: TGTGCCAGCAGTCTTAGGGAGGGAAGTAGTGAAAAACTGTTTTTT
D: TRBD2; J: TRBJ2-5; V: TRBV5-1; CDR3: CASSLGLAGGEETQYF; DNA: TGCGCCAGCAGCTTGGGACTAGCGGGAGGAGAGGAGACCCAGTACTTC
D: NA; J: TRBJ1-5; V: TRBV4-3; CDR3: CASSQDSRSNQPQHF; DNA: TGCGCCAGCAGCCAAGATTCGAGAAGCAATCAGCCCCAGCATTTT
D: NA; J: TRBJ1-5; V: TRBV7-8; CDR3: CASTPGGRNNQPQHF; DNA: TGTGCCAGCACCCCGGGAGGGAGGAACAATCAGCCCCAGCATTTT
D: TRBD2; J: TRBJ2-7; V: TRBV15; CDR3: CATSRARATSGRAHEQYF; DNA: TGTGCCACCAGCAGAGCTAGGGCGACTAGCGGGAGGGCCCACGAGCAGTACTTC
D: TRBD2; J: TRBJ2-5; V: TRBV27; CDR3: CASSPGLAELWRETQYF; DNA: TGTGCCAGCAGTCCCGGACTAGCGGAACTTTGGAGGGAGACCCAGTACTTC
D: TRBD2; J: TRBJ2-3; V: TRBV6-1; CDR3: CAGSEALRGLAGVSDTQYF; DNA: TGTGCCGGCAGTGAAGCGCTTCGAGGGTTAGCGGGAGTGTCAGATACGCAGTATTTT
D: TRBD2; J: TRBJ2-3; V: TRBV7-7; CDR3: CASSPGLAGVTDTQYF; DNA: TGTGCTAGCAGCCCCGGACTAGCGGGAGTCACTGATACGCAGTATTTT
D: NA; J: TRBJ2-5; V: TRBV25-1; CDR3: CASSEYRGMGTQYF; DNA: TGTGCCAGCAGTGAATACCGGGGGATGGGGACCCAGTACTTC
D: TRBD2; J: TRBJ2-5; V: TRBV25-1; CDR3: CASSGSGRAGETQYF; DNA: TGTGCCAGCAGTGGAAGCGGGAGGGCCGGGGAGACCCAGTACTTC
D: TRBD1; J: TRBJ1-3; V: TRBV18; CDR3: CASSSMTGSGNTIYF; DNA: TGTGCCAGCTCATCGATGACAGGGAGTGGAAACACCATATATTTT